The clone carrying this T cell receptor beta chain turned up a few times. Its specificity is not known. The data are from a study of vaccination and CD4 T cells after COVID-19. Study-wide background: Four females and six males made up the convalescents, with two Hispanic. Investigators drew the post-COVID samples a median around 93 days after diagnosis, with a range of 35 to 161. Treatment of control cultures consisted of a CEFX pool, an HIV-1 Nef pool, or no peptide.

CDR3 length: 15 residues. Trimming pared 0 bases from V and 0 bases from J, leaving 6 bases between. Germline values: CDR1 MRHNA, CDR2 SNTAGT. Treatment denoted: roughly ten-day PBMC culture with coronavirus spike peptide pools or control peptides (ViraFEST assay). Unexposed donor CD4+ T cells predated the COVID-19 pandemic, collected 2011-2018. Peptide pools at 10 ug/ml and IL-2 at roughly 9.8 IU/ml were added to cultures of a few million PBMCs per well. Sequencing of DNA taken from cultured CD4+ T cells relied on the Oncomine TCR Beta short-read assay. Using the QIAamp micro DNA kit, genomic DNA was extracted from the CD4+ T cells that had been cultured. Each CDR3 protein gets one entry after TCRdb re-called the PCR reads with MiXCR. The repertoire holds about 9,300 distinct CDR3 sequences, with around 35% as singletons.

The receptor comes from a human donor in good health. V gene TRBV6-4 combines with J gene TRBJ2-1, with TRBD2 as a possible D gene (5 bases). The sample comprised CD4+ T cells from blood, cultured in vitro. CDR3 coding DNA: TGTGCCAGCAGTGACTCGGCGGGCTCCTACAATGAGCAGTTCTTC. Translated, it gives CASSDSAGSYNEQFF.